These 24 T cell receptor beta chains share one sample of origin, sequenced in a study of CD8 T cells in Susac syndrome. RNA in amounts of roughly 0.5 to 1 ug was reverse transcribed with random hexamers. TCRdb reprocessed the immunoSEQ multiplex PCR reads with MiXCR, giving one entry per CDR3 protein. The data hold 150,000 to 200,000 distinct CDR3 sequences, with around 94% observed a single time. Sequencing was done on a sample of CD4+ T cells from PBMCs. These receptors came from a human donor in good health.

The rearrangement uses TRBV12-3 or TRBV12-4 and TRBJ2-1; 8 bases map to TRBD1. V shed 5 bases, J shed 7 bases, and the junction held 10 bases outside the gene matches. CDR3 length equals 15 residues. CDR3 protein: CASSLQGAGRNEQFF. The CDR3, as DNA: TGTGCCAGCAGTCTCCAGGGGGCAGGGAGAAATGAGCAGTTCTTC.

This clonotype was seen once. The chain carries TRBV4-3 and TRBJ1-2; D remains ambiguous. Trimming took 0 bases from V and 2 from J, leaving 7 bases between them. The germline V gene encodes CDR1 LGHNA and CDR2 YSLEER. This CDR3 is built from 14 residues. This CDR3 is CASSQDRGNYGYTF. The CDR3 region has the DNA TGCGCCAGCAGCCAAGATCGGGGAAACTATGGCTACACCTTC.

There are a few counts of this clonotype. The chain employs TRBV3-1 and TRBJ1-2; no clear D gene. V lost 2 bases and J lost 4, with 2 bases in between. CDR1 is LGHDT and CDR2 is YNNKEL in the germline V gene (reference sequence). CDR3 size: 11 residues. As DNA, the CDR3 is TGTGCCAGCAGCCAACTCTATGGCTACACCTTC. It is translated as CASSQLYGYTF.

The V call is TRBV9, the J call TRBJ2-1; TRBD2 matches at 11 bases. Germline V lookup: CDR1 SGDLS, CDR2 YYNGEE. The CDR3 is 16 residues long. V lost 7 bases and J lost 3; bases outside the gene matches: 9. The CDR3 nucleotides are TGTGCCAGCTCTAGACTAGCGGGGACTTTCTACAATGAGCAGTTCTTC. Translating it yields CASSRLAGTFYNEQFF.

The J gene is TRBJ1-5, the V gene TRBV29-1; D is uncertain. Trimming took 6 bases from V and 5 from J, leaving 11 bases between them. Germline CDR1 and CDR2: SQVTM and ANQGSEA. The CDR3 runs 12 residues. The CDR3 region has the DNA TGCAGCGTCCAGGACGGCTATCAGCCCCAGCATTTT. Translated: CSVQDGYQPQHF.

This clonotype was seen more than once but under ten times. This sequence joins TRBV29-1 and TRBJ2-3, with a possible D match to TRBD2 (5 bases). The CDR3 extends over 12 amino acids. The V end lost 6 bases, the J end lost 4 bases, and 11 bases lay between the germline ends. The germline V gene has CDR1 SQVTM and CDR2 ANQGSEA. The CDR3 here is CSVGLPADTQYF. CDR3 DNA: TGCAGCGTCGGACTTCCCGCAGATACGCAGTATTTT.

The genes are TRBV7-2 and TRBJ2-5; 10 nucleotides agree with TRBD2. Germline V CDR1 and CDR2: SGHTA, FQGNSA. The CDR3 contains 17 residues. V lost 4 bases and J lost 5; bases outside the gene matches: 13. CDR3 loop: CASSSQAGGTWAETQYF. CDR3 coding DNA: TGTGCCAGCAGCTCCCAAGCGGGGGGGACATGGGCTGAGACCCAGTACTTC.

The gene calls are TRBV5-1 and TRBJ2-1; D not certain. V was shortened by 1 base and J by 2 bases, with 4 bases between the two germline ends. The CDR3 runs 13 residues. In germline, CDR1 is SGHRS, CDR2 YFSETQ. CDR3 amino acids: CASSLLAYNEQFF. As DNA, the CDR3 is TGCGCCAGCAGCTTGTTGGCCTACAATGAGCAGTTCTTC.

The rearrangement links TRBV9 to TRBJ1-5; D ambiguous. The CDR3 contains 15 residues. Germline loops: CDR1 SGDLS, CDR2 YYNGEE. The germline V and J ends were trimmed by 0 bases and 7 bases, with 14 bases remaining between them. The CDR3 protein is CASSVGATQGQPQHF. As DNA, the CDR3 is TGTGCCAGCAGCGTAGGGGCTACCCAAGGACAGCCCCAGCATTTT.

CDR3 DNA sequence: TGTGCCAGCCGCCTTGCCGGGTTAATGTACGAGCAGTACTTC. Its translation is CASRLAGLMYEQYF. J is TRBJ2-7 and V is TRBV6-6; D is ambiguous. CDR3 size: 14 residues. Trimming shortened V by 8 bases and J by 4 bases, and 18 bases separated the two germline ends. CDR1 is MNHNY, CDR2 SVGAGI, per germline (reference sequence).

The chain uses TRBV12-3 or TRBV12-4 and TRBJ2-1; tentative D call: TRBD2 (6 bases). The CDR3 is made up of 14 amino acids. Trimming left V 6 bases short and J 0 bases short, with 9 bases between. This CDR3 reads CASSLTSSYNEQFF. The CDR3 DNA follows: TGTGCCAGCAGCCTGACTAGCTCCTACAATGAGCAGTTCTTC.

The chain carries TRBV18 and TRBJ2-5; D may match TRBD1 or TRBD2 (5 bases each). With 3 bases removed from V and 2 bases from J, the gap between germline ends came to 10 bases. Germline V gene data show CDR1 as KGHSH and CDR2 as LQKENI. This CDR3 has 14 residues. The CDR3 DNA is TGTGCCAGCTCACCGGGACCGATACAAGAGACCCAGTACTTC. Translation gives CASSPGPIQETQYF. The whole variable domain, remainder taken from reference TRBV18 and TRBJ2-5, is NAGVMQNPRHLVRRRGQEARLRCSPMKGHSHVYWYRQLPEEGLKFMVYLQKENIIDESGMPKERFSAEFPKEGPSILRIQQVVRGDSAAYFCASSPGPIQETQYFGPGTRLLVL.

This chain uses TRBV27 with TRBJ1-1; D gene uncertain. Trimming removed 4 bases at V and 0 bases at J, with 6 bases between. The CDR3 is 13 residues long. The V gene's germline CDR1 is MNHEY and CDR2 SMNVEV (reference sequence). Here the CDR3 reads CASSSLLNTEAFF. CDR3 DNA: TGTGCCAGCAGTTCCCTCTTGAACACTGAAGCTTTCTTT.

This rearrangement joins TRBV30 to TRBJ1-5, with 7 bases fitting TRBD1. Germline V gene data show CDR1 as GTSNPN and CDR2 as SVGIG (reference sequence). V lost 5 bases, J lost 7 bases, and 8 bases stayed unmatched. The CDR3 is 13 amino acids. The CDR3 coding sequence is TGTGCCTGGGGAGGACAGGAGAAGCAGCCCCAGCATTTT. Translation gives CAWGGQEKQPQHF.

This sequence joins TRBV5-6 and TRBJ2-3, with D hard to call. Germline CDR1 SGHDT, CDR2 YYEEEE. The ends were cut back, 0 bases at V and 9 bases at J, with 8 bases in the middle. The CDR3 runs 12 residues. The CDR3 coding sequence is TGTGCCAGCAGCTTGGTCCCGGACACGCAGTATTTT. This sequence encodes CASSLVPDTQYF.

This clonotype was counted between two and nine times. The chain combines TRBV18 with TRBJ2-1, with D uncertain. V lost 3 bases and J 5 bases, leaving 5 bases between the germline ends. Germline V gives CDR1 KGHSH, CDR2 LQKENI. CDR3 length: 12 residues. For the CDR3, the DNA is TGTGCCAGCTCACCTCAAAACAATGAGCAGTTCTTC. Its protein is CASSPQNNEQFF.

The chain joins TRBV4-2 to TRBJ2-3; no firm D call. In germline, CDR1 is LGHNA, CDR2 YNFKEQ. This CDR3 region has 15 residues. Trimming left V 4 bases short and J 0 bases short, with 11 bases between. The CDR3 loop is CASSPRQSSTDTQYF. CDR3 nucleotide sequence: TGTGCCAGCAGCCCTCGCCAGTCTAGCACAGATACGCAGTATTTT.

The chain is built from TRBV20-1 and TRBJ1-5; 11 bases map to TRBD1. This CDR3 spans 16 amino acids. Germline lookup yields CDR1 DFQATT and CDR2 SNEGSKA (reference sequence). V dropped 1 base and J dropped 7; count of bases not matched to a gene: 9. The DNA for the CDR3 is TGCAGTGCTAGAGGGACAGGGGGCGCCGGGGGCCAGCCCCAGCATTTT. This codes for CSARGTGGAGGQPQHF.

This chain uses TRBV20-1 with TRBJ2-3; 7 bases fit TRBD1. CDR3 length: 15 residues. Germline trimming cut 4 bases from V and 0 bases from J; bases unmatched to any gene: 7. Germline CDR1 reads DFQATT; CDR2 reads SNEGSKA (reference sequence). The CDR3: CSATKTGASTDTQYF. The CDR3 nucleotides read TGCAGTGCTACAAAAACAGGGGCCAGCACAGATACGCAGTATTTT.

The chain recombines TRBV4-3 with TRBJ2-1; D unclear. The CDR3 is 16 amino acids. V shed 0 bases and J shed 0 bases, with 9 bases lying between them. CDR1 and CDR2 (germline): LGHNA, YSLEER. CDR3 bases: TGCGCCAGCAGCCAAGAATCTGATCCCTCCTACAATGAGCAGTTCTTC. Translated, it gives CASSQESDPSYNEQFF.

The rearrangement links TRBV9 to TRBJ1-5, with D tentatively TRBD1 (5 bases). The CDR3 is made up of 14 amino acids. Germline lookup yields CDR1 SGDLS and CDR2 YYNGEE. V was clipped by 0 bases and J by 4 bases, with 8 bases between them. The chain's CDR3 is CASSVEPGNQPQHF. DNA for the CDR3: TGTGCCAGCAGCGTAGAGCCAGGGAATCAGCCCCAGCATTTT.

For the CDR3, the DNA is TGTGCCAGCAGCCAAGAAGGGGGACCCTATGGCTACACCTTC. Translated, it gives CASSQEGGPYGYTF. The chain is built from TRBV4-2 and TRBJ1-2; a weak D match, TRBD1 (6 bases). The V gene lost 0 bases and the J gene lost 4 bases, with 9 bases spanning the gap. Germline values: CDR1 LGHNA, CDR2 YNFKEQ. CDR3 size: 14 residues.

This chain connects TRBV2 to TRBJ2-1; 8 nucleotides match TRBD2. The CDR3 is made up of 17 amino acids. Germline lookup yields CDR1 SNHLY and CDR2 FYNNEI. After removal of 9 bases from V and 2 bases from J, the junction contained 15 bases not matched to a gene. CDR3 loop: CASRRSGEAGAYNEQFF. The DNA of the CDR3 is TGTGCCAGTCGAAGGTCCGGCGAAGCGGGGGCCTACAATGAGCAGTTCTTC.

This clonotype showed up just once. The chain employs TRBV14 and TRBJ1-3, with D uncertain. Trimming removed 0 bases at V and 4 bases at J, with 4 bases between. Germline V gives CDR1 SGHDN, CDR2 FVKESK. The CDR3 spans 13 residues. The CDR3 region has the DNA TGTGCCAGCAGCCAAGAGGTGGGAAACACCATATATTTT. Translated, it gives CASSQEVGNTIYF.